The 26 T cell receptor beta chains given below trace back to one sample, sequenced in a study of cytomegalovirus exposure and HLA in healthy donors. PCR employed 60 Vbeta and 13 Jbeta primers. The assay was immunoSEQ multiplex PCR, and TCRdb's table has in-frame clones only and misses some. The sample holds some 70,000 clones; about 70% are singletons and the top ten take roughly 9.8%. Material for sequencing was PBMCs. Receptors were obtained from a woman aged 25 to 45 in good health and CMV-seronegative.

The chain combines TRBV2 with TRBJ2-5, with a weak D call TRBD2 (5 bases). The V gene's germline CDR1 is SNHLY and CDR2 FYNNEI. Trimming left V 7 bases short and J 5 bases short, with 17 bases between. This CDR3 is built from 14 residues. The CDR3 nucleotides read TGTGCCAGCACAGACCGGGGTTTTGGCGAGACCCAGTACTTC. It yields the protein CASTDRGFGETQYF.

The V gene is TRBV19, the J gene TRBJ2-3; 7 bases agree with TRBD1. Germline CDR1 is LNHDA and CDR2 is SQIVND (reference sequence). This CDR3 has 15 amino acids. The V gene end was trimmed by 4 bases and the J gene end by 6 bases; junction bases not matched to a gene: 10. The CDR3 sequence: CASSTYRGVVDTQYF. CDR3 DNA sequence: TGTGCCAGTAGTACCTACAGGGGAGTAGTCGATACGCAGTATTTT.

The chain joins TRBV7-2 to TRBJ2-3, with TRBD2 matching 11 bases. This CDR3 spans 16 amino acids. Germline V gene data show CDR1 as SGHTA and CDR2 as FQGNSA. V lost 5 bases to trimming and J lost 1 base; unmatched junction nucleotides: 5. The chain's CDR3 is CASSGRLAGRTDTQYF. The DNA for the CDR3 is TGTGCCAGCAGCGGAAGACTAGCGGGGCGCACAGATACGCAGTATTTT.

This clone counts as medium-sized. Here the CDR3 reads CASSNQGASGNTIYF. DNA of the CDR3: TGTGCCAGCAGCAACCAGGGGGCTAGTGGAAACACCATATATTTT. The rearrangement joins TRBV9 to TRBJ1-3; 8 nucleotides align to TRBD1. V gave up 4 bases and J gave up 3 bases; unmatched junction bases: 6. Germline loops: CDR1 SGDLS, CDR2 YYNGEE. The CDR3 is 15 residues long. Combining the CDR3 with reference TRBV9 and TRBJ1-3 gives the whole variable domain DSGVTQTPKHLITATGQRVTLRCSPRSGDLSVYWYQQSLDQGLQFLIQYYNGEERAKGNILERFSAQQFPDLHSELNLSSLELGDSALYFCASSNQGASGNTIYFGEGSWLTVV.

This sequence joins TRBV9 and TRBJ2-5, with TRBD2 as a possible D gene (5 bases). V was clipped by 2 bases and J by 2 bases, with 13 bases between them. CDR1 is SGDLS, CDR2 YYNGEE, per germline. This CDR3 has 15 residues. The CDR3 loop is CASSVRAEVQETQYF. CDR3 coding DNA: TGTGCCAGCAGCGTGAGGGCAGAGGTACAAGAGACCCAGTACTTC.

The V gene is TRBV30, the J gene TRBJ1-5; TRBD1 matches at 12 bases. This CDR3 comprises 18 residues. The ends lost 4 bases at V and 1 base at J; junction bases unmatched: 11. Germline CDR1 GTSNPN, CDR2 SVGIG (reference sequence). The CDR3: CAWTGGTGGRISNQPQHF. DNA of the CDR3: TGTGCCTGGACAGGAGGGACAGGGGGCAGGATAAGCAATCAGCCCCAGCATTTT.

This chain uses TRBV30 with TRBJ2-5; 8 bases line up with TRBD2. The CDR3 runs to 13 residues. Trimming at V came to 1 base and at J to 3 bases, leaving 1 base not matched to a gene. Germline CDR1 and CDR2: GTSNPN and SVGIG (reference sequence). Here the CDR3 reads CAWSGGLEETQYF. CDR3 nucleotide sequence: TGTGCCTGGAGTGGGGGACTAGAAGAGACCCAGTACTTC.

This chain's CDR3 is CASSPAGQGPGGYTF. In DNA, the CDR3 is TGTGCCAGCAGCCCCGCGGGACAGGGGCCTGGTGGCTACACCTTC. The chain couples TRBV7-2 to TRBJ1-2; 10 nucleotides match TRBD1. Germline trimming cut 5 bases from V and 7 bases from J; bases unmatched to any gene: 10. Germline CDR1 is SGHTA and CDR2 is FQGNSA. The CDR3 spans 15 residues.

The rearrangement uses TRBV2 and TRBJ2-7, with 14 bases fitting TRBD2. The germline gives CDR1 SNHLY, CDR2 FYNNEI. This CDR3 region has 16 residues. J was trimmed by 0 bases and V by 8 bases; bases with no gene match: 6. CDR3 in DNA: TGTGCCAGCCGGACTAGCGGGGGGAAGAGCTCCTACGAGCAGTACTTC. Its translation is CASRTSGGKSSYEQYF.

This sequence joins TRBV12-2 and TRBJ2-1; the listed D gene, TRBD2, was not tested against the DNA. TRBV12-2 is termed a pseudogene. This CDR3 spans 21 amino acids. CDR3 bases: TGTGCAAGTCGCTTGCTGGGCCCTAATTATTCGAGCGGGGGGCCCGGCAGGGAGCAGTTCTTC. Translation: CASRLLGPNYSSGGPGREQFF.

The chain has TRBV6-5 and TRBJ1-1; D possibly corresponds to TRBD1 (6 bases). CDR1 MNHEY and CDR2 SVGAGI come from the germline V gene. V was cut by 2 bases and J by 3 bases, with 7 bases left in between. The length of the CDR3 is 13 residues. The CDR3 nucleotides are TGTGCCAGCAGTTACGAGGGGGACACTGAAGCTTTCTTT. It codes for CASSYEGDTEAFF.

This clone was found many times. Here the CDR3 reads CASTMGTNLGEQFF. The CDR3 nucleotides are TGTGCCAGCACCATGGGGACTAACCTAGGTGAGCAGTTCTTC. This sequence joins TRBV7-3 and TRBJ2-1; 7 bases map to TRBD2. The junction had 12 bases not matched to a gene; V was cut back by 7 bases and J by 9 bases. Germline lookup yields CDR1 SGHTA and CDR2 FQGTGA. The CDR3 runs 14 residues.

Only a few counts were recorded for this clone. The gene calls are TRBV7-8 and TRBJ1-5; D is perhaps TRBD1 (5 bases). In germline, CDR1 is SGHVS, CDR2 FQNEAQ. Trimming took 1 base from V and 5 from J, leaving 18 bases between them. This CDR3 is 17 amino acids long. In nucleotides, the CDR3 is TGTGCCAGCAGCTTAGTCGGTGGGGGAGGGATGTATCAGCCCCAGCATTTT. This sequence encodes CASSLVGGGGMYQPQHF. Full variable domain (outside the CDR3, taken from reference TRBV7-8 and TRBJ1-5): GAGVSQSPRYKVAKRGQDVALRCDPISGHVSLFWYQQALGQGPEFLTYFQNEAQLDKSGLPSDRFFAERPEGSVSTLKIQRTQQEDSAVYLCASSLVGGGGMYQPQHFGDGTRLSIL.

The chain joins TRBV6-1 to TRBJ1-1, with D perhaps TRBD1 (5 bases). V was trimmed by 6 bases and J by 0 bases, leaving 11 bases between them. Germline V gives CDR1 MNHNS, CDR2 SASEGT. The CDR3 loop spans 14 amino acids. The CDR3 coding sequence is TGTGCCAGCAGCACATCGGGGGTGAACACTGAAGCTTTCTTT. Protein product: CASSTSGVNTEAFF.

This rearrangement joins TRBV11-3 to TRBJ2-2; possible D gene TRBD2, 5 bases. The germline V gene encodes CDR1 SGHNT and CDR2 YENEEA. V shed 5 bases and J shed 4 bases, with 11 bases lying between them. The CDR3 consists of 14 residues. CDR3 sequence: CASSARGGTGELFF. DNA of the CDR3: TGTGCCAGCAGCGCCCGTGGAGGCACCGGGGAGCTGTTTTTT.

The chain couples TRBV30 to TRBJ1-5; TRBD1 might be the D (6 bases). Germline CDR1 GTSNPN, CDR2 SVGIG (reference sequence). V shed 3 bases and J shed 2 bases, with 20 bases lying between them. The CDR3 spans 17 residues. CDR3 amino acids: CAWSSWGRGIGNQPQHF. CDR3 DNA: TGTGCCTGGAGCTCGTGGGGCAGGGGAATCGGCAATCAGCCCCAGCATTTT. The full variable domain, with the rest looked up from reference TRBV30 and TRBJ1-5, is SQTIHQWPATLVQPVGSPLSLECTVEGTSNPNLYWYRQAAGRGLQLLFYSVGIGQISSEVPQNLSASRPQDRQFILSSKKLLLSDSGFYLCAWSSWGRGIGNQPQHFGDGTRLSIL.

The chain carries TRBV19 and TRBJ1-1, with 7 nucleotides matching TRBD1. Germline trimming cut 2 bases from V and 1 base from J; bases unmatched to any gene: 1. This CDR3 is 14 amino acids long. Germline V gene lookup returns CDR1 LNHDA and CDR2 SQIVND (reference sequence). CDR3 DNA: TGTGCCAGTAGTATAAGGACAGGGAACACTGAAGCTTTCTTT. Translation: CASSIRTGNTEAFF.

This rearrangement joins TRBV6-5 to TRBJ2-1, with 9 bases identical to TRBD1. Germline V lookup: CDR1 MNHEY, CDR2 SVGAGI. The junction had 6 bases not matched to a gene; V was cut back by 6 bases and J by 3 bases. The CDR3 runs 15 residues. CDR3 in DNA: TGTGCCAGCAGATTAGACAGGGGGGACTACAATGAGCAGTTCTTC. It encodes CASRLDRGDYNEQFF.

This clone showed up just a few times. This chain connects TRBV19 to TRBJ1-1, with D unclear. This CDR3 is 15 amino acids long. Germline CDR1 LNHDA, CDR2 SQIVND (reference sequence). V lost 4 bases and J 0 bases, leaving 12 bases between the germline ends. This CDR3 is CASSTYSLLNTEAFF. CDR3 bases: TGTGCCAGTAGTACGTATTCCCTCCTGAACACTGAAGCTTTCTTT.

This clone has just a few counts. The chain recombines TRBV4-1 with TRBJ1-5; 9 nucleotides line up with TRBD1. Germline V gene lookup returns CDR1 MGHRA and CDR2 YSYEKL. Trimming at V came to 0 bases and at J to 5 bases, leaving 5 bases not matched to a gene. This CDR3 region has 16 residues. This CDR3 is CASSQDGGTGYQPQHF. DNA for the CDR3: TGCGCCAGCAGCCAAGATGGGGGGACAGGGTATCAGCCCCAGCATTTT.

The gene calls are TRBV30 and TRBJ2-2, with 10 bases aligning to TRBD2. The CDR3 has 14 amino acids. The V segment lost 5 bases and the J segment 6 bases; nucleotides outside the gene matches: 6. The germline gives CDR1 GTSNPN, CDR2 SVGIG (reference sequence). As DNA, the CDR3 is TGTGCCTGGGATAGCGGGGGGAAGGCCGGGGAGCTGTTTTTT. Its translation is CAWDSGGKAGELFF.

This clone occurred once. The CDR3 here is CASSYRRSRGLNEQYF. The CDR3 region has the DNA TGTGCCAGCAGTTATAGAAGAAGCAGGGGGCTGAACGAGCAGTACTTC. The rearrangement links TRBV6-6 to TRBJ2-7; 8 bases line up with TRBD1. The CDR3 spans 16 residues. Germline values: CDR1 MNHNY, CDR2 SVGAGI (reference sequence). The V and J ends lost 3 bases and 5 bases, in that order; junction bases with no gene match: 12.

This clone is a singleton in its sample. As DNA, the CDR3 is TGTGCCAGCAACCTTGGGACAGATCCCACTGAAGCTTTCTTT. Amino acids: CASNLGTDPTEAFF. The chain carries TRBV11-1 and TRBJ1-1; 7 bases match TRBD1. CDR3 length: 14 amino acids. Trimming cost V 7 bases and J 4 bases; bases outside gene matches: 9. CDR1 SGHAT and CDR2 FQDESV come from the germline V gene (reference sequence). The full variable domain, its missing parts supplied by reference TRBV11-1 and TRBJ1-1, is EAEVAQSPRYKITEKSQAVAFWCDPISGHATLYWYRQILGQGPELLVQFQDESVVDDSQLPKDRFSAERLKGVDSTLKIQPAELGDSAMYLCASNLGTDPTEAFFGQGTRLTVV.

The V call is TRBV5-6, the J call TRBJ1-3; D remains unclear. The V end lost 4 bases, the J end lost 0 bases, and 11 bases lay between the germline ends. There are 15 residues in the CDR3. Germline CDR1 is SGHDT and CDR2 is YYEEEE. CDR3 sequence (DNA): TGTGCCAGCAGCATCCGGGTCCTCTCTGGAAACACCATATATTTT. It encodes CASSIRVLSGNTIYF.

CDR3 in DNA: TGTGCCAGCTCCCTTGACAGCTACAATGAGCAGTTCTTC. Its protein product is CASSLDSYNEQFF. The V and J genes are TRBV25-1 and TRBJ2-1; a weak D match, TRBD1 (5 bases). The CDR3 contains 13 residues. V was clipped by 8 bases and J by 3 bases, with 11 bases between them. Per the germline V gene, CDR1 is MGHDK and CDR2 is SYGVNS.

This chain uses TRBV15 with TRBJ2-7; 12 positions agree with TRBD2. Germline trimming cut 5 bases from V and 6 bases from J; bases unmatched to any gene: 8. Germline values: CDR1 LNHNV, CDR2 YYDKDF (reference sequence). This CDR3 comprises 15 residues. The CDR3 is CATSGASGGALEQYF. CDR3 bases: TGTGCCACCAGCGGAGCTAGCGGGGGGGCACTCGAGCAGTACTTC.